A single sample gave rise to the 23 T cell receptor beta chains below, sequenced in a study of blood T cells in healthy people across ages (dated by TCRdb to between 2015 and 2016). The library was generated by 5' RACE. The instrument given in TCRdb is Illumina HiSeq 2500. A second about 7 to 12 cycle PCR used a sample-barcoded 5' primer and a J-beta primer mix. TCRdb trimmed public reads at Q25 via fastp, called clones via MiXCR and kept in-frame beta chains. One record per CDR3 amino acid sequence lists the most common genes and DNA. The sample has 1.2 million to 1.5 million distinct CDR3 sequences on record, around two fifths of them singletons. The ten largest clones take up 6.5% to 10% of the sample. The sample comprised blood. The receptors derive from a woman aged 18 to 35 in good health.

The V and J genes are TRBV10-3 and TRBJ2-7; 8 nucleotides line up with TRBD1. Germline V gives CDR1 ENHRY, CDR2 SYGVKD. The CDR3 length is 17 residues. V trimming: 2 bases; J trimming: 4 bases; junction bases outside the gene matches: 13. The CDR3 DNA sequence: TGTGCCATCAGTGAGGTCGCGCAGGGGGCGGCCATATACGAGCAGTACTTC. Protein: CAISEVAQGAAIYEQYF.

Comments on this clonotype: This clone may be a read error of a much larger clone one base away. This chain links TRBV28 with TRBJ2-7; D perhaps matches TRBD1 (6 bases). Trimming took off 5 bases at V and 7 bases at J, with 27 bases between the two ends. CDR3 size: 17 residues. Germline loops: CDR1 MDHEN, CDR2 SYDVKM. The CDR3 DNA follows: TGTGCCAGCAGTGAGCTTTCCCGGGACATCAGAGGGCATGAGCAGTACTTC. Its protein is CASSELSRDIRGHEQYF.

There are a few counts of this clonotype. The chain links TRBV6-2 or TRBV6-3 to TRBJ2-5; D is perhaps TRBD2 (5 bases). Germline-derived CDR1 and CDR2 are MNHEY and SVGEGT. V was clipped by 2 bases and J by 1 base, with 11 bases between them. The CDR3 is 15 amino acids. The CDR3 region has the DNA TGTGCCAGCAGTTACGCTAGCTCCACCCAAGAGACCCAGTACTTC. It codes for CASSYASSTQETQYF.

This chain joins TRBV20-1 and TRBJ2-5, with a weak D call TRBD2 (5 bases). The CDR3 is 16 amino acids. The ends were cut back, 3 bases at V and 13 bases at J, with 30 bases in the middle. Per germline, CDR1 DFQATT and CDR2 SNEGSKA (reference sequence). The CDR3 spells CSARTRPTVVEAAGYF. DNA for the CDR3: TGCAGTGCTAGGACCCGACCCACAGTTGTTGAGGCTGCGGGGTACTTC.

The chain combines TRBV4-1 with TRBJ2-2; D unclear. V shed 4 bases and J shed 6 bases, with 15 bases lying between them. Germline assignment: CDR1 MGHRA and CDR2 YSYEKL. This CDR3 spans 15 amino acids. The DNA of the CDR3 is TGCGCCAGCAGCCCCTCGGAAAGCCTTCCCGGGGAGCTGTTTTTT. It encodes CASSPSESLPGELFF.

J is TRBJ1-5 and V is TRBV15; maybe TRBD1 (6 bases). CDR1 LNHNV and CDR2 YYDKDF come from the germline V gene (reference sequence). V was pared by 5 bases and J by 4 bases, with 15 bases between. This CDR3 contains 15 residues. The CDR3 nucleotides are TGTGCCACCAGCGGCCCAGCAGGGGCGAATCAGCCCCAGCATTTT. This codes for CATSGPAGANQPQHF.

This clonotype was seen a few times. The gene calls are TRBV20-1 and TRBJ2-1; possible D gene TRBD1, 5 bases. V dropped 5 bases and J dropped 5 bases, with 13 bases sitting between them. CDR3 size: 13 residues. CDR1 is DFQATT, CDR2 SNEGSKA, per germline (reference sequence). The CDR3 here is CSASGDRDNEQFF. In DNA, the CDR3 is TGCAGTGCTTCCGGAGACAGAGACAATGAGCAGTTCTTC.

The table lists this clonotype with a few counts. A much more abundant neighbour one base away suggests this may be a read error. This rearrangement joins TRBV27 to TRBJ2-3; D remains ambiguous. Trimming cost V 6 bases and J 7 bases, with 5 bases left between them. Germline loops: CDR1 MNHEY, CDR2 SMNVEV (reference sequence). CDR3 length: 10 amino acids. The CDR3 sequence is CASRGYTQYF. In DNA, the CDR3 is TGTGCCAGCAGGGGATATACGCAGTATTTT.

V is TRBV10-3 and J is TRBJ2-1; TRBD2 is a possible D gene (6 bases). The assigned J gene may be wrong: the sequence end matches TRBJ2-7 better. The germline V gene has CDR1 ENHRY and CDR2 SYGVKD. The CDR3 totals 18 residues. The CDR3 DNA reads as TGTGCCATCAGTGAGGCCATGCCGGGAGCGGAACTTTACAATGAGCAGTACTTC. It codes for CAISEAMPGAELYNEQYF.

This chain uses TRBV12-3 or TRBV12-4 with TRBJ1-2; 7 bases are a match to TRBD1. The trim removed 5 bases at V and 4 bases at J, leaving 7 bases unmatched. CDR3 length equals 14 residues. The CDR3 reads CASSQQGSPYGYTF. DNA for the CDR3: TGTGCCAGCAGTCAACAGGGGAGCCCCTATGGCTACACCTTC.

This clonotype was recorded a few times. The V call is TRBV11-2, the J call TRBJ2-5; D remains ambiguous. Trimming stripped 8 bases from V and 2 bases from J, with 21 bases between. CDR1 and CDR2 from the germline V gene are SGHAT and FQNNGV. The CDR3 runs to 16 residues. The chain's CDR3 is CASRAGSGSVQETQYF. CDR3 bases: TGTGCCAGCCGGGCTGGCTCGGGCAGCGTTCAAGAGACCCAGTACTTC.

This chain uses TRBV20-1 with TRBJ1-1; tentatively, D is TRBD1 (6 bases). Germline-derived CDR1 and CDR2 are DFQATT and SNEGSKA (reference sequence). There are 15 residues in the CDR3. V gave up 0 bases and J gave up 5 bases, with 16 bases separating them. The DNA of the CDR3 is TGCAGTGCTAGAGATCGTACAGGGCGGGGGACTGAAGCTTTCTTT. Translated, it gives CSARDRTGRGTEAFF.

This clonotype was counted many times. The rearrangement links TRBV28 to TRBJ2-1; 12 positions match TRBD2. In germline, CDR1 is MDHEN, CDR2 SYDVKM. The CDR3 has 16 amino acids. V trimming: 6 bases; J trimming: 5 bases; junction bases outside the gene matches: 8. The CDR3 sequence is CASSPTSGRRDNEQFF. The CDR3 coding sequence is TGTGCCAGCAGCCCCACTAGCGGGAGGCGAGACAATGAGCAGTTCTTC.

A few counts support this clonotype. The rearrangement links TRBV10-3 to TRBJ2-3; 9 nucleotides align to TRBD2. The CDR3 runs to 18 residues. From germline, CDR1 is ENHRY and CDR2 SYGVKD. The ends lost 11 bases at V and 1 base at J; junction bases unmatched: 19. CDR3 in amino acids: CASGSPRLAGSRTDTQYF. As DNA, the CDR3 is TGTGCCTCTGGATCCCCGAGGCTAGCGGGGTCTCGCACAGATACGCAGTATTTT.

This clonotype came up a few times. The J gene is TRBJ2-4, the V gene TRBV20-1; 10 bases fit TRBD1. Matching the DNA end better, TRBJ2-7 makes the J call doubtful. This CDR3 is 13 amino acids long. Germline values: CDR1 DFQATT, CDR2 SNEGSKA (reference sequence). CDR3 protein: CSARTGGNYEQYF. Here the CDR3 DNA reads TGCAGTGCGCGGACAGGGGGAAACTACGAGCAGTACTTC.

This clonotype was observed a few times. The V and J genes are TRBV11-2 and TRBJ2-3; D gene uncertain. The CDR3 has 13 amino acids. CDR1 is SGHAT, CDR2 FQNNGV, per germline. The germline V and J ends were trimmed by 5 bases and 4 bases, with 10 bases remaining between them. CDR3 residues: CASSLIGSDTQYF. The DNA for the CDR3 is TGTGCCAGCAGCCTGATCGGGTCAGATACGCAGTATTTT.

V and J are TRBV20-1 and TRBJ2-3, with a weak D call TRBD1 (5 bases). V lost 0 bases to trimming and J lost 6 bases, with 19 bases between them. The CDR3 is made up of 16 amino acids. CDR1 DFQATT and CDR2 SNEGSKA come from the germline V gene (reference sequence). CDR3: CSAREGVAFPADTQYF. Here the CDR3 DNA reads TGCAGTGCTAGAGAAGGGGTGGCATTTCCTGCGGATACGCAGTATTTT.

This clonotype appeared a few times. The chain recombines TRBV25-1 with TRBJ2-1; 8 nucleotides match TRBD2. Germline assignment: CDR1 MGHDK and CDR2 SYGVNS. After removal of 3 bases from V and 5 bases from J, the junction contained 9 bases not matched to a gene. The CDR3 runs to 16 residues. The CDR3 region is CASSDPAGEFNNEQFF. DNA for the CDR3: TGTGCCAGCAGTGACCCAGCGGGGGAATTTAACAATGAGCAGTTCTTC.

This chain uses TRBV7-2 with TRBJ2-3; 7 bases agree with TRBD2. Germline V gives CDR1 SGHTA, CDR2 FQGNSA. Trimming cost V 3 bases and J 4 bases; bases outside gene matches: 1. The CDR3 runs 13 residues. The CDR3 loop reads CASSLTSPDTQYF. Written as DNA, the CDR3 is TGTGCCAGCAGCTTGACTAGCCCAGATACGCAGTATTTT.

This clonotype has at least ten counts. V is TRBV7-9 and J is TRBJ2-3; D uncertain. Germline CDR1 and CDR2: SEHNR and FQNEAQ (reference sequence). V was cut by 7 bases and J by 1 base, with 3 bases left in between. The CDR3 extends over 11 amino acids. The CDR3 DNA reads TGTGCCAGCACTCGCACAGATACGCAGTATTTT. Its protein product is CASTRTDTQYF.

As DNA, the CDR3 is TGCGCCAGCAGCTTTGAAGGGGTCTATACCGAGCAGTACTTC. Its translation: CASSFEGVYTEQYF. The genes are TRBV5-1 and TRBJ2-4, with D perhaps matching TRBD1 (5 bases). The DNA matches TRBJ2-7 better at its end, which makes the J call doubtful. The germline gives CDR1 SGHRS, CDR2 YFSETQ. There are 14 residues in the CDR3.

This CDR3 is CSARTSDSYGQYF. CDR3 DNA: TGCAGTGCTAGAACTAGCGACTCCTACGGGCAGTACTTC. V gene TRBV20-1 combines with J gene TRBJ2-5; 7 bases agree with TRBD2. V lost 2 bases, J lost 11 bases, and 11 bases stayed unmatched. CDR3 length: 13 amino acids. Looked up from germline, CDR1 is DFQATT and CDR2 is SNEGSKA (reference sequence).

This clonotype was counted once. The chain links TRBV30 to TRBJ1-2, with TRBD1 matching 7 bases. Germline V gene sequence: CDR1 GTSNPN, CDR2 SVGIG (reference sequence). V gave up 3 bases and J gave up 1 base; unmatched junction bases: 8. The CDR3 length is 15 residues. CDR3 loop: CAWRIRPGGNYGYTF. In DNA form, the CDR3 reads TGTGCCTGGAGAATCCGGCCAGGGGGTAACTATGGCTACACCTTC.